The rows below give T cell receptor beta chains drawn from one sample of a study of Ad26.COV2.S vaccination and SARS-CoV-2 variants. Some clones are missing from TCRdb's copy, which holds only in-frame ones; the method was immunoSEQ multiplex PCR. The data contain about 460,000 clones, roughly nine tenths of them seen just once; the ten biggest clones take up over 1.5%. Source: peripheral blood, taken in a trial of Ad26.COV2.S vaccine versus placebo. These receptors were taken from a person aged 18-60 years who received the Ad26.COV2.S COVID-19 vaccine or a placebo. Each CDR3 is given with its conserved first and last residue. Fields, in order: CDR3 DNA, CDR3 protein, CDR3 length, D gene, clone size, J gene, V gene. The D gene is left open where the match is weak. Not every row has a clone size; where given, it reads once, few, many or a size class.

TGTGCCAGCAGCTTACGCGAGGGAACTGAAGCTTTCTTT CASSLREGTEAFF 13 - - TRBJ1-1 TRBV11-3
TGCGCCAGCAGCCAGGGGGGAACAGGGGGAGAGACCCAGTACTTC CASSQGGTGGETQYF 15 TRBD1 - TRBJ2-5 TRBV10-1
TGTGCCAGCTCACCGGGGACAGGGTTTGTGGATGGCTACACCTTC CASSPGTGFVDGYTF 15 TRBD1 - TRBJ1-2 TRBV18
TGTGCCAGCAGTGGGACTAGCGCCACCTACGAGCAGTACTTC CASSGTSATYEQYF 14 TRBD2 few TRBJ2-7 TRBV2
TGTGCCAGCAGTTCAAACAAGCTGCAACTTGTTTACAATGAGCAGTTCTTC CASSSNKLQLVYNEQFF 17 - - TRBJ2-1 TRBV28
TGTGCCAGCAGCAAAGGCCAGAGAAAAGCTTTCTTT CASSKGQRKAFF 12 - - TRBJ1-1 TRBV21-1
TGCGCCAGCAGCTCGCCTAGCGGAAACAATGAGCAGTTCTTC CASSSPSGNNEQFF 14 TRBD2 - TRBJ2-1 TRBV5-1
TGTGCCAGCAGTAAGGGGACTAGCGGGACTTACGAGCAGTACTTC CASSKGTSGTYEQYF 15 TRBD2 few TRBJ2-7 TRBV27
TGTGCCAGCAGCCCGGACAGGGGTAGATTAGAGCAGTTCTTC CASSPDRGRLEQFF 14 TRBD1 - TRBJ2-1 TRBV7-3
TGTGCCATTGCCGGGACAGATAAAGAGACCCAGTACTTC CAIAGTDKETQYF 13 TRBD1 - TRBJ2-5 TRBV6-5
TGTGCCAGCAGTGATCCGTCAGGGTTCATAGCGGGGTCATACAATGAGCAGTTCTTC CASSDPSGFIAGSYNEQFF 19 TRBD2 - TRBJ2-1 TRBV2
TGTGCCAGCTCACAGTCACAGGGGGCTCGGCAGCCCCAGCATTTT CASSQSQGARQPQHF 15 TRBD1 - TRBJ1-5 TRBV18
TGTGCCAGCAGCTCCGACCGGGGTTTGGACAGGGAAGTTTCTAACTATGGCTACACCTTC CASSSDRGLDREVSNYGYTF 20 TRBD1 once TRBJ1-2 TRBV6-4
TGTGCCAGCAGCTTAGCGGGGGGGCGATTGGAGACCCAGTACTTC CASSLAGGRLETQYF 15 TRBD2 once TRBJ2-5 TRBV11-2
TGTGCCAGTAGAACAGGGGATCAGAACACTGAAGCTTTCTTT CASRTGDQNTEAFF 14 TRBD1 - TRBJ1-1 TRBV19
TGTGCCAGCAGCGGGAGTTCCTCTGGAAACACCATATATTTT CASSGSSSGNTIYF 14 - once TRBJ1-3 TRBV27
TGTGCCTGGAGCGAACGGACAGTGGAGGGGGAAAAACTGTTTTTT CAWSERTVEGEKLFF 15 - - TRBJ1-4 TRBV30
TGTGCCAGCAGCCCGGGGACTAGCGGGAGCAACGAGCAGTACTTC CASSPGTSGSNEQYF 15 TRBD2 - TRBJ2-7 TRBV5-4
TGTGCCAGCAGTTCCCCTGGGGGGCTCAATGAGCAGTTCTTC CASSSPGGLNEQFF 14 - - TRBJ2-1 TRBV28
TGTGCCAGCAGCCCCCTCTATAGCGGAGTGGCAGATACGCAGTATTTT CASSPLYSGVADTQYF 16 - - TRBJ2-3 TRBV7-9
TGTGCCAGCAGTTTTCACAGGGAGGGGAATGAGCAGTTCTTC CASSFHREGNEQFF 14 - - TRBJ2-1 TRBV6-5
TGTGCCAGCAGCTTACCAGGGGCGGGGGAGCAGTACTTC CASSLPGAGEQYF 13 - once TRBJ2-7 TRBV7-9
TGTGCCAGCTCGGAATACCGGGACAGCTCTGGAAACACCATATATTTT CASSEYRDSSGNTIYF 16 TRBD1 - TRBJ1-3 TRBV18
TGTGCCTTGGGTGGCCCACCCGGGACTAGCGGGAGGCGGGGGTACAATGAGCAGTTCTTC CALGGPPGTSGRRGYNEQFF 20 TRBD2 - TRBJ2-1 TRBV30
TGTGCCAGCACAGAATCAGTAGGGGATAATGAAAAACTGTTTTTT CASTESVGDNEKLFF 15 - once TRBJ1-4 TRBV19
TGTGCCAGCAGCTTAGCGTCTGGAACCGAGCAGTACTTC CASSLASGTEQYF 13 - few TRBJ2-7 TRBV7-9
TGTGCCAGCAGTTCCCGGGACCCGAGCTCCTATAATTCACCCCTCCACTTT CASSSRDPSSYNSPLHF 17 - - TRBJ1-6 TRBV27
TGTGCCAGTAGCCTAGAACGGTCTGAAGCTTTCTTT CASSLERSEAFF 12 - - TRBJ1-1 TRBV19
TGTGCCAGCAGCGGCTCTGAGACCTACGAGCAGTACTTC CASSGSETYEQYF 13 - - TRBJ2-7 TRBV9
TGCGCCAGCAGTGCGCGTCTTTTGAACACTGAAGCTTTCTTT CASSARLLNTEAFF 14 - - TRBJ1-1 TRBV10-1
TGTGCCAGTCAGGGGACAGGGCACAATGAGCAGTTCTTC CASQGTGHNEQFF 13 TRBD1 - TRBJ2-1 TRBV2
TGTGCCAGCAGTTATTCAGTCATCCCTAGTGCTGGGGCCAACGTCCTGACTTTC CASSYSVIPSAGANVLTF 18 - - TRBJ2-6 TRBV27
TGTGCCAGTAGTATTCCCTCTGGAGCCCAGCAGTTCTTC CASSIPSGAQQFF 13 - - TRBJ2-1 TRBV19
TGTGCCAGCAGCGTCCATGGGACAGGGCCGGATACGCAGTATTTT CASSVHGTGPDTQYF 15 TRBD1 - TRBJ2-3 TRBV9
TGTGCCACCAGTGATTCCGGCGGCCCTGGCGAAAAACTGTTTTTT CATSDSGGPGEKLFF 15 - - TRBJ1-4 TRBV24-1
TGTGCCAGCTCACCACCGGGACTAGCGGGAGGTGGTGAGCAGTTCTTC CASSPPGLAGGGEQFF 16 TRBD2 - TRBJ2-1 TRBV18
TGCGCCAGCACCTATAAGGGGGGAGATGAAGCTTTCTTT CASTYKGGDEAFF 13 - - TRBJ1-1 TRBV23-1
TGTGCCAGCAGTTCGACAGGGAGGGCTATCTTGAACACTGAAGCTTTCTTT CASSSTGRAILNTEAFF 17 TRBD1 - TRBJ1-1 TRBV27
TGTGCCAGCAGTTTGGGTAGCGGGACAAATGGTGAGCAGTTCTTC CASSLGSGTNGEQFF 15 TRBD2 - TRBJ2-1 TRBV27
TGTGCCAGTAGTATAGGTCGGGGAGTAGAGACCCAGTACTTC CASSIGRGVETQYF 14 - - TRBJ2-5 TRBV19
TGTGCCAGCAGCTCTCGATTCGGAAAACTGTTTTTT CASSSRFGKLFF 12 - - TRBJ1-4 TRBV9
TGTGCCTGGGATGGACTAGGAAACGCCGGGGAGCTGTTTTTT CAWDGLGNAGELFF 14 TRBD2 - TRBJ2-2 TRBV30
TGTGCCTGGAGTGTCAGGGGAAATCAGCCCCAGCATTTT CAWSVRGNQPQHF 13 - once TRBJ1-5 TRBV30
TGCGCCAGCAGTACAGGGGGCGGTGGAAACACCATATATTTT CASSTGGGGNTIYF 14 TRBD1 - TRBJ1-3 TRBV5-1
TGTGCCAGCAGCCATAACACCGGGGAGCTGTTTTTT CASSHNTGELFF 12 - - TRBJ2-2 TRBV7-3
TGTGCCAGCACCTCGCCGGGGAGCTCTGGAAACACCATATATTTT CASTSPGSSGNTIYF 15 - - TRBJ1-3 TRBV28
TGTGCCAGTAAACTACTCCGACAGGGGAATCAGCCCCAGCATTTT CASKLLRQGNQPQHF 15 TRBD1 - TRBJ1-5 TRBV6-5
TGTGCCAGCAGGGGGACCGGTCAGCCCCAGCATTTT CASRGTGQPQHF 12 - - TRBJ1-5 TRBV2
TGTGCCAGCAGTGAGGGTTCAGGGAATGAGCAGTTCTTC CASSEGSGNEQFF 13 - - TRBJ2-1 TRBV2
TGTGCCAGCTCACCCCTAAATAGCGCCGGGGAGCTGTTTTTT CASSPLNSAGELFF 14 - - TRBJ2-2 TRBV18